Reported below is one T cell receptor beta chain. The antigen is unknown. Other DNA variants within this sample encode the same CDR3. These data belong to a study of T cells in localized non-small cell lung cancer. Notes on the study in general: A single tumor region was sequenced, leaving heterogeneity possible.

The germline gives CDR1 SGHRS, CDR2 YFSETQ. The CDR3 extends over 15 amino acids. V was pared by 0 bases and J by 1 base, with 3 bases of the junction left unmatched. The table came from immunoSEQ multiplex PCR; TCRdb's copy has only in-frame clones and leaves some out. The table lists roughly 67,000 clones, just under 85% of them singletons. Material: peripheral blood, obtained before any cancer treatment. The chain recombines TRBV5-1 with TRBJ2-7; 8 bases match TRBD1. The origin of this receptor is a female donor over 55 with stage I lung adenocarcinoma. In nucleotides, the CDR3 is TGCGCCAGCAGCTTGGGGGGGACAGGATCCTACGAGCAGTACTTC. Translation gives CASSLGGTGSYEQYF.